These 25 T cell receptor beta chains were sequenced from one sample in a study of T-cell memory formation after mild COVID-19. From the 5' RACE reads, TCRdb called clonotypes with MiXCR, one entry per CDR3 protein. The table shows a few hundred thousand distinct CDR3 sequences, with roughly 25% occurring only once. Sequenced material: PBMCs or a T cell subset sorted from them (not recorded which). The receptors derive from an adult woman who had mild COVID-19 (a few samples of this study predate the infection). Cell type and time point are not known.

The chain recombines TRBV12-3 or TRBV12-4 with TRBJ1-2; 7 positions agree with TRBD1. The CDR3 consists of 15 residues. The V gene end was trimmed by 6 bases and the J gene end by 6 bases; junction bases not matched to a gene: 13. This CDR3 is CASSPGGGGGDGYTF. In DNA, the CDR3 is TGTGCCAGCAGCCCTGGGGGAGGGGGCGGCGATGGCTACACCTTC.

The rearrangement uses TRBV18 and TRBJ1-1, with D uncertain. The CDR3 length is 16 residues. CDR1 and CDR2 from the germline V gene are KGHSH and LQKENI. The V gene lost 1 base and the J gene lost 5 bases, with 17 bases spanning the gap. CDR3 coding DNA: TGTGCCAGCTCACCACTGGGAGCGGTAACGGGAACTGAAGCTTTCTTT. It yields the protein CASSPLGAVTGTEAFF.

This clonotype has just a few counts. The V call is TRBV12-3 or TRBV12-4, the J call TRBJ2-7; TRBD1 matches at 11 bases. Trimming cost V 8 bases and J 5 bases; bases outside gene matches: 5. The CDR3 runs 13 residues. CDR3 residues: CASQGQGDHEQYF. CDR3 DNA: TGTGCCAGCCAGGGACAGGGGGACCACGAGCAGTACTTC.

This clonotype was seen only a few times. This chain uses TRBV5-1 with TRBJ1-1; 9 bases align to TRBD1. The CDR3 consists of 15 residues. The V and J ends lost 3 bases and 3 bases, in that order; junction bases with no gene match: 6. Looked up from germline, CDR1 is SGHRS and CDR2 is YFSETQ. The CDR3 DNA is TGCGCCAGCAGCTGGGGGACAGGGATCGACACTGAAGCTTTCTTT. This encodes CASSWGTGIDTEAFF.

This clonotype has only a few counts. The chain has TRBV6-5 and TRBJ1-2; 9 bases agree with TRBD1. Germline trimming cut 8 bases from V and 7 bases from J; bases unmatched to any gene: 11. The germline V gene has CDR1 MNHEY and CDR2 SVGAGI. The CDR3 length is 14 residues. DNA for the CDR3: TGTGCCAGCCAACCCGGGACAGGGAGGACTGGCTACACCTTC. Protein sequence: CASQPGTGRTGYTF.

The chain joins TRBV7-8 to TRBJ2-7; possible D gene TRBD2, 5 bases. The CDR3 covers 12 residues. Germline CDR1 SGHVS, CDR2 FQNEAQ. V shed 3 bases and J shed 9 bases, with 12 bases lying between them. The CDR3 DNA follows: TGTGCCAGCAGCTTGGACTTCCTGGGGCAGTACTTC. It codes for CASSLDFLGQYF.

This clonotype was found a few times. V and J are TRBV20-1 and TRBJ2-7; TRBD2 aligns across 8 bases. CDR3 length: 14 residues. V lost 2 bases, J lost 5 bases, and 8 bases stayed unmatched. CDR1 and CDR2 from the germline V gene are DFQATT and SNEGSKA (reference sequence). The CDR3 sequence: CSARPPGGVNEQYF. In DNA, the CDR3 is TGCAGTGCTAGACCCCCGGGAGGGGTCAACGAGCAGTACTTC.

The chain couples TRBV4-2 to TRBJ2-7; 9 bases align to TRBD2. The CDR3 sequence is 14 residues long. V lost 1 base, J lost 6 bases, and 4 bases stayed unmatched. In germline, CDR1 is LGHNA, CDR2 YNFKEQ. This CDR3 is CASSQAAGGSEQYF. CDR3 nucleotides: TGTGCCAGCAGCCAAGCTGCGGGAGGGAGCGAGCAGTACTTC.

J is TRBJ2-5 and V is TRBV4-2, with D possibly being TRBD1 or TRBD2 (5 bases each). V lost 1 base to trimming and J lost 5 bases, with 23 bases between them. The CDR3 runs to 18 residues. Per germline, CDR1 LGHNA and CDR2 YNFKEQ. The CDR3 bases are TGTGCCAGCAGCCAAGCACTAATTGGGGACCTCCGGGTGGAGACCCAGTACTTC. The encoded protein is CASSQALIGDLRVETQYF.

This clonotype was seen only a few times. The CDR3 protein is CASSTGQGTATEAFF. CDR3 sequence (DNA): TGCGCCAGCAGCACCGGACAGGGTACAGCCACTGAAGCTTTCTTT. V usage is TRBV5-1 and J usage is TRBJ1-1; 8 nucleotides line up with TRBD1. Germline V gives CDR1 SGHRS, CDR2 YFSETQ. The CDR3 runs 15 residues. V gave up 4 bases and J gave up 4 bases; unmatched junction bases: 9.

The chain recombines TRBV7-9 with TRBJ2-1; the D gene is possibly TRBD2 (5 bases). CDR3 length: 13 residues. Trimming pared 5 bases from V and 10 bases from J, leaving 15 bases between. Germline assignment: CDR1 SEHNR and CDR2 FQNEAQ (reference sequence). In DNA, the CDR3 is TGTGCCAGCAGCCCTAGGGCTAGCCGGGAGCAGTTCTTC. The encoded protein is CASSPRASREQFF.

This chain links TRBV6-6 with TRBJ1-1; D unresolved. This CDR3 region has 15 residues. CDR1 and CDR2 (germline): MNHNY, SVGAGI (reference sequence). V was shortened by 2 bases and J by 1 base, with 11 bases between the two germline ends. CDR3 amino acids: CASSYARGRNTEAFF. The DNA for the CDR3 is TGTGCCAGCAGTTACGCCCGGGGTAGGAACACTGAAGCTTTCTTT.

This clonotype has a handful of counts. CDR3: CASSQGDPSNNEQFF. CDR3 bases: TGCGCCAGCAGCCAAGGAGACCCCAGCAACAATGAGCAGTTCTTC. This chain uses TRBV4-3 with TRBJ2-1; D is unclear. Germline CDR1 reads LGHNA; CDR2 reads YSLEER. Trimming cost V 1 base and J 5 bases, with 12 bases left between them. This CDR3 is 15 amino acids long.

Only one count was recorded for this clonotype. The V gene is TRBV25-1, the J gene TRBJ1-2, with D possibly TRBD1 on 5 matching bases. V was clipped by 8 bases and J by 2 bases, with 12 bases between them. The CDR3 spans 13 residues. Germline-derived CDR1 and CDR2 are MGHDK and SYGVNS. The CDR3 coding sequence is TGTGCCAGCCAGGGATCCCTCAACTATGGCTACACCTTC. Encoded protein: CASQGSLNYGYTF.

The genes are TRBV6-2 or TRBV6-3 and TRBJ1-1; no reliable D call. Per the germline V gene, CDR1 is MNHEY and CDR2 is SVGEGT. CDR3 size: 13 residues. Trimming took off 5 bases at V and 6 bases at J, with 13 bases between the two ends. In nucleotides, the CDR3 is TGTGCCAGCAGTCTCTCGTCGAGCTCTGAAGCTTTCTTT. Encoded protein: CASSLSSSSEAFF.

The V gene is TRBV7-6, the J gene TRBJ2-3, with a possible D match to TRBD2 (6 bases). CDR1 SGHVS and CDR2 FNYEAQ come from the germline V gene. Trimming took 5 bases from V and 2 from J, leaving 14 bases between them. The CDR3 consists of 15 residues. The CDR3 region has the DNA TGTGCCAGCAGCGGACGGGACTCCATCACAGATACGCAGTATTTT. It is translated as CASSGRDSITDTQYF.

This clonotype was observed a few times. The chain couples TRBV6-5 to TRBJ2-1, with D unclear. The germline CDR1 and CDR2 sequences are MNHEY and SVGAGI. The CDR3 loop spans 14 amino acids. Trimming pared 5 bases from V and 7 bases from J, leaving 15 bases between. The DNA for the CDR3 is TGTGCCAGCAGTGCGGTCTCCTGGCGGAATGAGCAGTTCTTC. This sequence encodes CASSAVSWRNEQFF.

The chain recombines TRBV20-1 with TRBJ2-5, with TRBD2 matching over 8 bases. The length of the CDR3 is 14 residues. The J segment lost 2 bases and the V segment lost 3 bases, leaving 5 bases of the junction unmatched. Per the germline V gene, CDR1 is DFQATT and CDR2 is SNEGSKA (reference sequence). CDR3 residues: CSASLAGWQETQYF. As DNA, the CDR3 is TGCAGTGCTAGTTTAGCGGGATGGCAAGAGACCCAGTACTTC.

The rearrangement uses TRBV3-1 and TRBJ2-1, with a weak D call TRBD2 (5 bases). The CDR3 covers 15 residues. Trimming pared 3 bases from V and 5 bases from J, leaving 14 bases between. Germline V CDR1 and CDR2: LGHDT, YNNKEL (reference sequence). The CDR3 loop reads CASSHMWERDNEQFF. As DNA, the CDR3 is TGTGCCAGCAGCCATATGTGGGAGAGGGACAATGAGCAGTTCTTC.

The chain joins TRBV5-1 to TRBJ1-6; no reliable D call. Trimming pared 4 bases from V and 14 bases from J, leaving 16 bases between. Germline loops: CDR1 SGHRS, CDR2 YFSETQ. This CDR3 spans 13 amino acids. CDR3 loop: CASSPAQREALHF. DNA for the CDR3: TGCGCCAGCAGCCCGGCCCAAAGAGAGGCCCTCCACTTT.

Only a few counts were recorded for this clonotype. This chain joins TRBV3-1 and TRBJ2-3; 7 bases are a match to TRBD1. Germline V gives CDR1 LGHDT, CDR2 YNNKEL (reference sequence). V dropped 6 bases and J dropped 10; count of bases not matched to a gene: 16. The CDR3 runs to 15 residues. The CDR3 sequence: CASRRDRARPGAQYF. The CDR3 DNA reads TGTGCCAGCAGACGCGACAGGGCCCGCCCCGGCGCGCAGTATTTT.

In this sample, this clonotype turned up a few times. The rearrangement joins TRBV15 to TRBJ2-7, with TRBD1 matching 8 bases. The CDR3 consists of 15 residues. CDR1 and CDR2 (germline): LNHNV, YYDKDF (reference sequence). V dropped 1 base and J dropped 6; count of bases not matched to a gene: 8. The CDR3 DNA sequence: TGTGCCACCAGCAGAGGCCAAGACAGGGGCGGCGAGCAGTACTTC. Protein: CATSRGQDRGGEQYF.

This clonotype was counted once. The J gene is TRBJ1-1, the V gene TRBV7-9, with D possibly being TRBD1 (5 bases). Germline lookup yields CDR1 SEHNR and CDR2 FQNEAQ (reference sequence). CDR3 length: 14 residues. Trimming pared 5 bases from V and 6 bases from J, leaving 16 bases between. CDR3 region: CASSSGTGLAEAFF. In DNA, the CDR3 is TGTGCCAGCAGCAGCGGGACGGGTCTTGCTGAAGCTTTCTTT.

This clonotype was seen only a few times. This chain uses TRBV6-6 with TRBJ2-3, with 13 bases lining up with TRBD2. Germline-derived CDR1 and CDR2 are MNHNY and SVGAGI (reference sequence). The CDR3 extends over 17 amino acids. The V and J ends lost 2 bases and 5 bases, in that order; junction bases with no gene match: 7. The CDR3 region has the DNA TGTGCCAGCAGTTACCGCGGGACTAGCGGGACTGGAGATACGCAGTATTTT. Amino acid sequence: CASSYRGTSGTGDTQYF.

This chain joins TRBV5-1 and TRBJ1-1; D not resolved. CDR1 is SGHRS, CDR2 YFSETQ, per germline. The CDR3 has 15 residues. Trimming removed 2 bases at V and 6 bases at J, with 17 bases between. This CDR3 reads CASSLTTAVQSEAFF. CDR3 in DNA: TGCGCCAGCAGCTTAACTACAGCGGTCCAGTCTGAAGCTTTCTTT.